Each of the 31 T cell receptor beta chains below was sequenced from the same sample in a study of T cell responses to AZD1222 COVID-19 vaccine. Sequenced by immunoSEQ multiplex PCR; TCRdb stores in-frame clones only, minus some. The sample carries fewer than 150,000 clones, roughly 90% recorded once. This specimen consisted of peripheral blood, obtained 28 days after the second AZD1222 dose. The receptors stem from an adult who received the AZD1222 COVID-19 vaccine.

The table lists this clone with a count of one. CDR3 in amino acids: CASSEARTANSPLHF. The CDR3 DNA is TGTGCCAGCAGTGAAGCCAGGACAGCGAATTCACCCCTCCACTTT. The chain uses TRBV6-1 and TRBJ1-6, with D possibly TRBD1 on 6 matching bases. The CDR3 totals 15 residues. Trimming took off 0 bases at V and 7 bases at J, with 10 bases between the two ends. The germline gives CDR1 MNHNS, CDR2 SASEGT.

The V call is TRBV4-1, the J call TRBJ1-5; D possibly corresponds to TRBD1 (6 bases). This CDR3 region has 14 residues. V lost 4 bases to trimming and J lost 3 bases, with 10 bases between them. Germline-derived CDR1 and CDR2 are MGHRA and YSYEKL. The CDR3 region has the DNA TGCGCCAGCAGCCCCGGGACATACAATCAGCCCCAGCATTTT. Translating it yields CASSPGTYNQPQHF.

This chain uses TRBV2 with TRBJ2-2; unclear D gene. This CDR3 region has 12 residues. The germline CDR1 and CDR2 sequences are SNHLY and FYNNEI. Between the trimmed V and J ends, which lost 6 bases and 4 bases, there was a span of 6 bases. This CDR3 is CASSLFTGELFF. The CDR3, as DNA: TGTGCCAGCAGCCTCTTCACCGGGGAGCTGTTTTTT.

This clone was detected only a few times. The V and J genes are TRBV27 and TRBJ1-1, with a tentative D call TRBD1 (5 bases). This CDR3 is 16 amino acids long. Trimming cost V 7 bases and J 5 bases, with 23 bases left between them. Germline V CDR1 and CDR2: MNHEY, SMNVEV (reference sequence). The CDR3 sequence is CASMGLRFESDTEAFF. The CDR3 DNA sequence: TGTGCCAGCATGGGGCTGAGGTTCGAGAGCGATACTGAAGCTTTCTTT.

The gene calls are TRBV2 and TRBJ2-7; tentative D call: TRBD2 (6 bases). Germline CDR1 reads SNHLY; CDR2 reads FYNNEI. The CDR3 extends over 12 amino acids. The V end was cut by 4 bases, the J end by 3 bases, with 7 bases between. CDR3 protein: CASSGGDYEQYF. CDR3 nucleotide sequence: TGTGCCAGCAGTGGGGGGGACTACGAGCAGTACTTC.

The CDR3 DNA reads as TGCGCCAGCAGCCATAATGGACTAGCGGGAGGGTATGGGCAGTTCTTC. Its translation is CASSHNGLAGGYGQFF. V gene TRBV4-3 combines with J gene TRBJ2-1; 15 bases fit TRBD2. Trimming at V came to 3 bases and at J to 12 bases, leaving 9 bases not matched to a gene. Germline V CDR1 and CDR2: LGHNA, YSLEER. The CDR3 loop spans 16 amino acids.

J is TRBJ2-1 and V is TRBV10-3; 7 positions match TRBD2. The germline CDR1 and CDR2 sequences are ENHRY and SYGVKD. V lost 6 bases to trimming and J lost 1 base; unmatched junction nucleotides: 3. This CDR3 comprises 14 residues. The CDR3 sequence is CAISRAGSYNEQFF. For the CDR3, the DNA is TGTGCCATCAGCCGAGCGGGGTCCTACAATGAGCAGTTCTTC.

The chain carries TRBV5-1 and TRBJ1-1; maybe TRBD1 (5 bases). Germline V gives CDR1 SGHRS, CDR2 YFSETQ. Trimming took off 2 bases at V and 8 bases at J, with 13 bases between the two ends. The length of the CDR3 is 13 residues. The CDR3 region is CASSFRDAGEAFF. The CDR3, as DNA: TGCGCCAGCAGCTTTCGGGACGCTGGGGAAGCTTTCTTT. Combining the CDR3 with reference TRBV5-1 and TRBJ1-1 gives the whole variable domain KAGVTQTPRYLIKTRGQQVTLSCSPISGHRSVSWYQQTPGQGLQFLFEYFSETQRNKGNFPGRFSGRQFSNSRSEMNVSTLELGDSALYLCASSFRDAGEAFFGQGTRLTVV.

This clone was counted between two and nine times. J is TRBJ2-5 and V is TRBV3-1 (or the pseudogene TRBV3-2); D ambiguous. V was clipped by 4 bases and J by 4 bases, with 10 bases between them. The CDR3 is 13 amino acids. Germline loops: CDR1 LGHDT, CDR2 YNNKEL (reference sequence). CDR3 residues: CASSLRPGETQYF. The DNA for the CDR3 is TGTGCCAGCAGCCTTAGACCCGGAGAGACCCAGTACTTC.

The chain joins TRBV24-1 to TRBJ2-2; D possibly corresponds to TRBD1 (5 bases). Trimming removed 3 bases from V and 4 bases from J, with 11 bases in between. The CDR3 has 15 amino acids. Germline V gene lookup returns CDR1 KGHDR and CDR2 SFDVKD. The CDR3 here is CATSDPSQGTGELFF. CDR3 coding DNA: TGTGCCACCAGTGATCCGTCCCAGGGCACCGGGGAGCTGTTTTTT.

The rearrangement uses TRBV4-1 and TRBJ2-7, with 8 bases that match TRBD1. J lost 2 bases, V lost 2 bases, and 5 bases had no gene match. The CDR3 extends over 15 amino acids. CDR1 and CDR2 from the germline V gene are MGHRA and YSYEKL. The CDR3 DNA reads as TGCGCCAGCAGCCAAATGCGGACAGGGCCCTACGAGCAGTACTTC. Amino acids: CASSQMRTGPYEQYF.

The table lists this clone with a count of one. The gene calls are TRBV6-5 and TRBJ2-1; no clear D gene. The CDR3 totals 14 residues. The germline V and J ends were trimmed by 2 bases and 2 bases, with 7 bases remaining between them. The germline V gene encodes CDR1 MNHEY and CDR2 SVGAGI. The CDR3 reads CASSYRPAYNEQFF. CDR3 nucleotides: TGTGCCAGCAGTTACCGGCCAGCCTACAATGAGCAGTTCTTC.

The count of this clone is one. The rearrangement uses TRBV2 and TRBJ1-5, with D possibly matching TRBD1 (6 bases). The V gene's germline CDR1 is SNHLY and CDR2 FYNNEI. The V end lost 5 bases, the J end lost 5 bases, and 13 bases lay between the germline ends. This CDR3 comprises 14 residues. The CDR3 sequence is CASSPWGGDQPQHF. As DNA, the CDR3 is TGTGCCAGCAGTCCTTGGGGGGGCGATCAGCCCCAGCATTTT.

V gene TRBV1 combines with J gene TRBJ2-7; TRBD2 is the table's D call, not checked against the DNA. TRBV1 has pseudogene status. The CDR3 totals 13 residues. The CDR3 bases are TGCACCAGCAGCCAAGTCCCCTTTGCGCGCCGGTGCTTC. Translation: CTSSQVPFARRCF.

The genes are TRBV4-3 and TRBJ1-2; no firm D call. The germline V gene encodes CDR1 LGHNA and CDR2 YSLEER. Trimming shortened V by 0 bases and J by 4 bases, and 6 bases separated the two germline ends. This CDR3 region has 13 residues. CDR3 sequence reads: CASSQDMIYGYTF. The CDR3 bases are TGCGCCAGCAGCCAAGATATGATCTATGGCTACACCTTC.

This sequence joins TRBV30 and TRBJ2-1, with 10 bases matching TRBD1. The ends lost 3 bases at V and 4 bases at J; junction bases unmatched: 9. The CDR3 contains 16 residues. The V gene's germline CDR1 is GTSNPN and CDR2 SVGIG (reference sequence). The CDR3 nucleotides are TGTGCCTGGAGGATAAAGGGGGACAGGGGATACAATGAGCAGTTCTTC. Protein product: CAWRIKGDRGYNEQFF.

The genes are TRBV5-1 and TRBJ2-6; TRBD1 aligns across 8 bases. Unmatched junction bases numbered 2, after V lost 3 bases and J lost 0 bases. The length of the CDR3 is 16 residues. Looked up from germline, CDR1 is SGHRS and CDR2 is YFSETQ. The CDR3 nucleotides are TGCGCCAGCAGCTCGGACAGGGCCTCTGGGGCCAACGTCCTGACTTTC. As protein: CASSSDRASGANVLTF.

CDR3 amino acids: CAISETGSASKSSYEQYF. CDR3 coding DNA: TGTGCCATCAGTGAAACAGGGTCCGCTTCCAAGAGCTCCTACGAGCAGTACTTC. The V and J genes are TRBV10-3 and TRBJ2-7; tentatively, D is TRBD1 (6 bases). V was trimmed by 3 bases and J by 0 bases, leaving 21 bases between them. The CDR3 has 18 residues. CDR1 is ENHRY, CDR2 SYGVKD, per germline.

The rearrangement uses TRBV9 and TRBJ2-3; TRBD2 matches at 11 bases. The V gene end was trimmed by 0 bases and the J gene end by 3 bases; junction bases not matched to a gene: 12. The germline gives CDR1 SGDLS, CDR2 YYNGEE. This CDR3 has 19 residues. Here the CDR3 DNA reads TGTGCCAGCAGCGTAGATGGCCGACTAGCGGGGAGAGGTACAGATACGCAGTATTTT. Protein: CASSVDGRLAGRGTDTQYF.

The chain has TRBV4-1 and TRBJ1-5; D gene ambiguous. The germline gives CDR1 MGHRA, CDR2 YSYEKL. With 2 bases removed from V and 3 bases from J, the gap between germline ends came to 14 bases. The CDR3 loop spans 16 amino acids. Here the CDR3 reads CASSQKTTTANQPQHF. The CDR3 DNA reads as TGCGCCAGCAGCCAAAAAACCACCACTGCCAATCAGCCCCAGCATTTT.

The V and J genes are TRBV27 and TRBJ2-4, with 7 bases that match TRBD1. The germline V gene has CDR1 MNHEY and CDR2 SMNVEV (reference sequence). This CDR3 is 14 amino acids long. J gave up 7 bases and V 4 bases, and 7 bases lay outside the gene matches. The CDR3 DNA reads as TGTGCCAGCAGTTCCGACAGGGCCGAGAACATTCAGTACTTC. It codes for CASSSDRAENIQYF.

CDR3 protein: CASSSGQGITEAFF. The CDR3 DNA reads as TGTGCCAGCAGCTCGGGACAGGGTATCACTGAAGCTTTCTTT. J is TRBJ1-1 and V is TRBV11-1, with 9 positions matching TRBD1. Per the germline V gene, CDR1 is SGHAT and CDR2 is FQDESV (reference sequence). This CDR3 is 14 amino acids long. J was trimmed by 4 bases and V by 4 bases; bases with no gene match: 4. Variable domain in full (rest from reference TRBV11-1 and TRBJ1-1): EAEVAQSPRYKITEKSQAVAFWCDPISGHATLYWYRQILGQGPELLVQFQDESVVDDSQLPKDRFSAERLKGVDSTLKIQPAELGDSAMYLCASSSGQGITEAFFGQGTRLTVV.

The J gene is TRBJ2-1, the V gene TRBV6-5, with TRBD2 matching 14 bases. CDR1 and CDR2 (germline): MNHEY, SVGAGI. This CDR3 has 15 amino acids. V dropped 6 bases and J dropped 7; count of bases not matched to a gene: 5. The chain's CDR3 is CASRTGTSGRNEQFF. DNA for the CDR3: TGTGCCAGCAGAACCGGGACTAGCGGGAGAAATGAGCAGTTCTTC.

The chain couples TRBV2 to TRBJ1-5, with 10 nucleotides matching TRBD1. The CDR3 covers 14 residues. V was pared by 6 bases and J by 7 bases, with 6 bases of the junction left unmatched. CDR1 is SNHLY, CDR2 FYNNEI, per germline. As DNA, the CDR3 is TGTGCCAGCAGCTACGGACAGGGGGGACAGCCCCAGCATTTT. Amino acid sequence: CASSYGQGGQPQHF.

V and J are TRBV18 and TRBJ1-2; 8 positions match TRBD1. This CDR3 has 16 amino acids. The J segment lost 5 bases and the V segment lost 8 bases, leaving 16 bases of the junction unmatched. The germline V gene has CDR1 KGHSH and CDR2 LQKENI. The CDR3 DNA is TGTGCCAGCCGAGAAACGACAGGGGAGGTTGGGTATGGCTACACCTTC. It codes for CASRETTGEVGYGYTF.

The chain carries TRBV6-5 and TRBJ2-3; D remains ambiguous. CDR1 and CDR2 from the germline V gene are MNHEY and SVGAGI. With 7 bases removed from V and 1 base from J, the gap between germline ends came to 9 bases. The CDR3 sequence is 13 residues long. DNA for the CDR3: TGTGCCAGCACCCCCCCCGGCACAGATACGCAGTATTTT. This codes for CASTPPGTDTQYF.

This clone was seen once. The rearrangement links TRBV19 to TRBJ2-1, with D perhaps being TRBD1 or TRBD2 (6 bases each). V shed 10 bases and J shed 3 bases, with 22 bases lying between them. Germline-derived CDR1 and CDR2 are LNHDA and SQIVND (reference sequence). This CDR3 contains 16 residues. CDR3 in amino acids: CATSLTGLGGYNEQFF. DNA for the CDR3: TGTGCCACCTCCCTCACAGGGCTCGGGGGCTACAATGAGCAGTTCTTC.

CDR3 protein: CATSGSRRGFSYNEQFF. DNA for the CDR3: TGTGCCACCAGTGGCTCCAGGCGGGGCTTCTCCTACAATGAGCAGTTCTTC. J is TRBJ2-1 and V is TRBV24-1; perhaps TRBD2 as D (6 bases). CDR3 length equals 17 residues. Germline V gene lookup returns CDR1 KGHDR and CDR2 SFDVKD. Trimming removed 5 bases from V and 0 bases from J, with 16 bases in between.

A few counts support this clone. This sequence joins TRBV21-1 and TRBJ2-7; the D call of TRBD1 is as the table states it, not checked on the DNA. TRBV21-1 counts as a pseudogene. This CDR3 comprises 15 residues. CDR3 DNA: TGTGCCAGCAGCAAAGACAGGTCGAGCTCCTACGAGCAGTACTTC. As protein: CASSKDRSSSYEQYF.

V gene TRBV18 combines with J gene TRBJ1-3, with D perhaps TRBD1 (5 bases). CDR1 is KGHSH, CDR2 LQKENI, per germline. The CDR3 consists of 15 residues. V was clipped by 0 bases and J by 4 bases, with 10 bases between them. CDR3 sequence reads: CASSPPAHRGNTIYF. CDR3 coding DNA: TGTGCCAGCTCACCACCAGCACACAGGGGAAACACCATATATTTT.

The CDR3 region is CASSWLTGVLGNEQFF. In DNA form, the CDR3 reads TGCGCCAGCAGCTGGCTGACGGGTGTTCTTGGGAATGAGCAGTTCTTC. The chain links TRBV5-1 to TRBJ2-1; D unclear. This CDR3 spans 16 amino acids. CDR1 SGHRS and CDR2 YFSETQ come from the germline V gene. V lost 3 bases, J lost 7 bases, and 20 bases lay in between.